The rows below give T cell receptor beta chains drawn from one sample of a study of blood T cells in healthy people across ages. TCRdb reanalysed the 5' RACE reads using MiXCR and keeps one entry per CDR3 protein. The sample records 1.5 million to 1.8 million distinct CDR3 sequences, under 55% being singletons. Sequencing was performed on blood. These receptor sequences come from a woman aged 18-29 years in good health. CDR3s include the opening cysteine and the closing phenylalanine or tryptophan. The D gene is left open where the match is weak. Expanded clones get a size class; other rows say once, few or many, or leave the size out.

v_call	clone_size	d_call	j_call	cdr3_aa	cdr3_nt
TRBV4-3	-	-	TRBJ2-1	CASRRFPNSYNEQFF	TGCGCCAGCAGGCGGTTCCCAAACTCCTACAATGAGCAGTTCTTC
TRBV7-2	-	-	TRBJ2-7	CASSVIHLSSYEQYF	TGTGCCAGCAGCGTAATCCACCTTAGCTCCTACGAGCAGTACTTC
TRBV7-9	-	TRBD1	TRBJ2-1	CASSDSGQGYWGNEQFF	TGTGCCAGCAGCGATTCGGGACAGGGGTACTGGGGGAATGAGCAGTTCTTC
TRBV6-2/TRBV6-3	few	-	TRBJ1-5	CASSYGRQGNQPQHF	TGTGCCAGCAGTTACGGTAGACAGGGCAATCAGCCCCAGCATTTT
TRBV7-9	-	-	TRBJ2-3	CASSYLTSITDTQYF	TGTGCCAGCAGCTACCTGACTAGTATTACAGATACGCAGTATTTT
TRBV6-1	few	TRBD2	TRBJ2-7	CASSQTSGAYEQYF	TGTGCCAGCAGTCAGACTAGCGGAGCATACGAGCAGTACTTC
TRBV7-9	few	TRBD1	TRBJ2-3	CASSFTGDRQDTQYF	TGTGCCAGCAGCTTCACGGGGGACAGGCAAGATACGCAGTATTTT
TRBV18	-	TRBD1	TRBJ1-1	CASSRQGEGSVDTEAFF	TGTGCCAGCTCACGACAGGGCGAGGGAAGCGTGGACACTGAAGCTTTCTTT
TRBV7-9	-	TRBD1	TRBJ2-7	CASSLTGVGEQYF	TGTGCCAGCAGCTTGACAGGGGTTGGGGAGCAGTACTTC
TRBV20-1	-	-	TRBJ1-1	CSATLYDVGTEAFF	TGCAGTGCTACCCTCTATGATGTCGGCACTGAAGCTTTCTTT
TRBV20-1	-	-	TRBJ2-3	CSAARQSDTQYF	TGCAGTGCCGCGCGGCAGTCAGATACGCAGTATTTT
TRBV28	-	-	TRBJ2-1	CASSQQYLYNEQFF	TGTGCCAGCAGCCAACAGTACCTTTACAATGAGCAGTTCTTC
TRBV7-2	-	-	TRBJ2-7	CASSPFPGPTYEQYF	TGTGCCAGCAGCCCTTTTCCAGGGCCCACCTACGAGCAGTACTTC
TRBV29-1	-	TRBD1	TRBJ2-1	CSVVRDSSYNEQFF	TGCAGCGTTGTCCGGGACAGCTCCTACAATGAGCAGTTCTTC
TRBV4-1	few	-	TRBJ2-7	CASSQEGGGSYEQYF	TGCGCCAGCAGCCAAGAAGGGGGAGGGTCCTACGAGCAGTACTTC
TRBV10-3	many	-	TRBJ2-1	CAIRDRDSSYNEQFF	TGTGCCATCAGGGACAGAGACAGCTCCTACAATGAGCAGTTCTTC
TRBV29-1	few	-	TRBJ2-7	CSVLRTGGGYEQYF	TGCAGCGTTTTGAGGACAGGAGGGGGCTACGAGCAGTACTTC
TRBV6-6	few	-	TRBJ2-2	CASRLDRNTGELFF	TGTGCCAGCCGTCTTGACAGGAACACCGGGGAGCTGTTTTTT
TRBV29-1	-	-	TRBJ2-7	CSVSIGREQYF	TGCAGCGTTTCTATAGGGCGGGAGCAGTACTTC
TRBV15	many	-	TRBJ2-3	CATSRDWGVTGRNTDTQYF	TGTGCCACCAGCAGAGATTGGGGCGTGACAGGACGAAACACAGATACGCAGTATTTT
TRBV7-9	-	-	TRBJ1-2	CASSLAGKGNQDGYTF	TGTGCCAGCAGTTTGGCCGGGAAGGGTAATCAGGATGGCTACACCTTC
TRBV25-1	-	TRBD1	TRBJ1-2	CASRATGVRGYTF	TGTGCCAGCAGGGCAACAGGGGTTCGTGGCTACACCTTC
TRBV29-1	many	-	TRBJ2-1	CSVSEVDEQFF	TGCAGCGTTTCGGAGGTCGATGAGCAGTTCTTC
TRBV24-1	-	TRBD2	TRBJ2-5	CATSSGGRSQETQYF	TGTGCCACCTCTTCGGGCGGGAGATCCCAAGAGACCCAGTACTTC
TRBV4-3	-	-	TRBJ2-1	CASRGDSSSYNEQFF	TGCGCCAGCAGGGGGGACTCGAGCTCCTACAATGAGCAGTTCTTC
TRBV29-1	few	-	TRBJ1-1	CSVEGQHYTEAFF	TGCAGCGTTGAAGGACAGCACTACACTGAAGCTTTCTTT
TRBV12-3/TRBV12-4	-	-	TRBJ1-2	CASSFADGYTF	TGTGCCAGCAGTTTTGCAGATGGCTACACCTTC
TRBV10-3	-	-	TRBJ2-3	CAISASGQRTDTQYF	TGTGCCATCAGTGCATCTGGACAGCGCACAGATACGCAGTATTTT
TRBV20-1	-	-	TRBJ2-3	CSARDPGQRTDMQYF	TGCAGTGCTAGAGATCCAGGACAGAGAACAGATATGCAGTATTTT
TRBV28	-	-	TRBJ1-2	CASSPLSIPDGYTF	TGTGCCAGCAGTCCCCTGTCGATCCCAGATGGCTACACCTTC
TRBV4-2	-	-	TRBJ1-1	CASSSGPEGSEAFF	TGTGCCAGCAGCTCCGGCCCAGAAGGCTCTGAAGCTTTCTTT
TRBV20-1	many	-	TRBJ1-2	CSAGVRDWAHGYTF	TGCAGTGCGGGAGTCCGGGACTGGGCACATGGCTACACCTTC
TRBV27	few	-	TRBJ2-7	CASSLSREGNSYNEQYF	TGTGCCAGCAGTTTATCTAGAGAGGGAAATTCCTACAATGAGCAGTACTTC
TRBV4-1	-	TRBD1	TRBJ1-2	CASSRRAVSGTGDYGYTF	TGCGCCAGCAGCCGTAGGGCGGTTTCAGGGACAGGGGACTATGGCTACACCTTC
TRBV7-2	-	-	TRBJ1-3	CASSFQGSSLGNTIYF	TGTGCCAGCAGCTTTCAGGGGTCAAGCCTCGGAAACACCATATATTTT
TRBV20-1	-	-	TRBJ2-7	CSALMEYEQYF	TGCAGTGCCCTAATGGAGTACGAGCAGTACTTC
TRBV5-6	once	-	TRBJ1-2	CASRRRQLNYGHTF	TGTGCCAGCAGGAGGCGACAGCTCAACTATGGCCACACCTTC